This TCR beta chain was recorded in a study of T cells in Graves' hyperthyroidism and ophthalmopathy. The CDR3 is 13 residues long. Looked up from germline, CDR1 is SQVTM and CDR2 is ANQGSEA. V was shortened by 2 bases and J by 5 bases, with 10 bases between the two germline ends. In its sample, this clonotype was seen many times. RNA transcripts gave rise to amplified TCR beta CDR3 regions. A first-round RT-PCR of the TCR CDR3 used the HTBI primer set. One entry per CDR3 protein results from TCRdb running MiXCR on the multiplex PCR reads. The sample lists around 300,000 distinct CDR3 sequences; around 13% were seen once. The PBMCs studied were ones that came from roughly 11 ml fresh peripheral blood.

The rearrangement links TRBV29-1 to TRBJ2-1; a possible D gene is TRBD2 (5 bases). This receptor was taken from a woman in her twenties or thirties with Graves' hyperthyroidism. Sequenced sample: blood. The chain's CDR3 is CSVEKRSHNEQFF. The CDR3 bases are TGCAGCGTTGAAAAGCGGAGTCACAATGAGCAGTTCTTC.